This T cell receptor beta chain was sequenced in a study of blood T cell repertoires in COVID-19. Study overall: Spain, Italy and the United States supplied samples that represented acute and convalescent COVID-19. Sources were T cells, B-cell-depleted T cells, or PBMCs; the material itself was cDNA or gDNA.

CDR1 is MNHEY, CDR2 SMNVEV, per germline (reference sequence). The CDR3 is made up of 16 amino acids. V was shortened by 6 bases and J by 0 bases, with 14 bases between the two germline ends. Authors' methods: Amplification of reference gene primers provided the estimated nucleated cell counts. Sequencing was performed with immunoSEQ multiplex PCR; in TCRdb, only in-frame clones are kept and a portion is missing. Clone size and the V and J calls come from that table; the DNA yielded D and trimming. This sample has roughly 260,000 clones, with more than 70% found just once. The chain is built from TRBV27 and TRBJ1-4; tentative D call: TRBD1 (6 bases). This receptor was obtained from a woman aged 18-29 years with acute or convalescent COVID-19. The sample taken for sequencing was peripheral blood. CDR3 residues: CASRSGQIPTNEKLFF. The CDR3 bases are TGTGCCAGCAGATCCGGACAGATTCCAACTAATGAAAAACTGTTTTTT.